This T cell receptor beta chain was identified during a study of cytomegalovirus exposure and HLA in healthy donors (dated by TCRdb to about 2017). About the investigation overall: An earlier analysis of approximately 550 of the donors reported more than 250 Gb of sequence data and some 100 million unique TCR beta sequences from about 200 million T cells. Around 300 gigabases of sequencing data and approximately 85 million unique TCR sequences were included in an early release covering 550 to 800 HLA-typed donors. Among the approximately 400 genotyped donors, around 81% belonged to the genetic ancestry cluster associated with self-reported Caucasian donors. The study was designed to test whether signatures of past pathogen exposure could be identified by cataloging public T cell receptors. The study profiled the T cell repertoires of hundreds of subjects by immunosequencing and related them to cytomegalovirus serostatus. Along with the 666-subject first cohort, a separate validation cohort of about 110 different subjects was used. To predict cytomegalovirus infection status, the study brought together high-throughput TCR immunosequencing, statistical association of individual TCRs with disease status, and machine learning. In a later analysis, previously published TCR beta repertoires from 550 to 750 donors were re-analyzed and high-resolution HLA genotyping was added so that TCR occurrence patterns could be studied. Rather than using new phenotypic data, the later analysis identified candidate immune exposures from TCR beta sequences and from how often those sequences occurred across donors. To decide whether each TCR beta V gene segment behaved as functional or pseudogenic, an earlier analysis of over 500 of the donors relied on high-throughput TCR beta sequencing. Donor age, sex, ethnicity and CMV serostatus were compiled together with the repertoire data. A later genetic analysis took genome-wide SNP genotypes for 398 of the 666 donors and used that subset as a discovery cohort. All discovery cohort repertoires had been generated using a single sequencing platform. Class I and class II HLA loci were covered by the typing at four-digit resolution. Typing coverage differed by locus: A, B, C, DRB1 and DQB1 were typed in roughly 629-630 donors, DQA1 in approximately 520, DPA1 in some 610, and DPB1 in just under 490. Because of strong linkage in the cohort, a handful of DR-DQ haplotypes were treated as single units for association and clustering. Among around 400 genotyped donors of the cohort, an average of approximately 220,000 unique TCR beta nucleotide sequences was sequenced per donor, of which about 18% were non-productive. Broader findings and caveats from the paper: A further reported finding was that TCR beta sequences accurately predicted the HLA-A and HLA-B alleles for most subjects in the first cohort. According to a later analysis, parvovirus B19, influenza, CMV and Epstein-Barr virus appeared linked to several top co-occurrence clusters. The only immune exposure information available for the cohort was CMV serostatus. The sequencing pipeline was judged likely to have produced a cluster of highly shared sequence variants as a technical artifact. Assigning TCR associations to individual alleles was difficult when HLA alleles, especially DR and DQ, strongly co-occurred. Because the 87-base-pair reads could not distinguish some IMGT-functional V segments, including TRBV6-2 and TRBV6-3, those segments were excluded. An association between a missense DCLRE1C variant and V-gene and J-gene trimming of TCR beta chains was found in a later genetic analysis and replicated in an independent cohort. In an earlier analysis of 450 to 750 of the donors, most TCR beta V segments appeared in productive rearrangements about 90% or about 30% of the time, broadly matching IMGT annotations. According to a later analysis, TCR association rates differed among HLA loci, with DRB1 alleles showing the most associated TCRs and HLA-C alleles showing the fewest. Correlated functional status among segregating V segments might be attributable to linkage disequilibrium, but an unknown experimental factor could not be ruled out. The authors suggested that the approach could potentially be extended to other disease states and immunological phenotypes. The cohort was sequenced for TCR beta chains only, and without alpha or paired-chain data the features that could be detected were limited. According to a later analysis, most CMV-associated TCR beta chains appeared to be HLA-restricted, and the HLA associations seemed to be driven largely by CMV exposure. In a later analysis, around 17,000 TCR beta sequences were associated with specific HLA alleles at a false discovery rate of 0.05. The presence/absence analyses assumed that sequencing depth was roughly uniform across donors, and that assumption may not be true. Compared with the roughly 670-donor mean, donors in an Asian-associated ancestry cluster had fewer N-insertions in productive TCRs, according to a later genetic analysis. In vitro tests confirmed that a few of the cytomegalovirus-associated TCR beta chains recognize cytomegalovirus antigens. Compared with equally common non-associated chains, HLA-associated TCR beta chains in a later analysis were more clonally expanded and had lower generation probabilities. While some public TCRs were present in many individuals, most TCR sequences turned up only very rarely across donors. The classifier was reported to diagnose cytomegalovirus status with high specificity and sensitivity in both the original cohort and the validation cohort. The study listed 150 to 200 TCR beta chains as associated with cytomegalovirus. HLA typing was unavailable for some donors at each locus, so association tests used only the typed subset. Because counts were too low, roughly 17 rarely observed V segments, including chromosome 9 orphons, were left out of the earlier analysis of a few hundred of the donors.

The method behind the library was the immunoSEQ multiplex PCR assay. The multiplex PCR relied on a mix of 60 forward primers for TCR Vbeta segments and 13 reverse primers for TCR Jbeta segments. Amplification of the CDR3 region of rearranged TCR beta genes was performed with a multiplex PCR assay on genomic DNA. Amplified TCR beta libraries were sequenced as 87-base-pair reads on the Illumina HiSeq System. The authors' analysis ran thus. Across the 670 or so repertoires, a later analysis counted around 80 million unique TCR beta chains, some 11 million of which were shared by at least two donors. Raw reads were error-corrected and collapsed into unique sequences with a nearest-neighbor algorithm that merged closely related sequences to remove PCR and sequencing errors. V, D and J gene segments were assigned by aligning CDR3 sequences to IMGT reference sequences. Each retained sequence needed at least a six-nucleotide match to both a V gene segment and a J gene segment. A rearrangement was called productive if the CDR3 had no stop codons and remained in frame with V and J, and every other rearrangement was called non-productive. CDR3 was defined by IMGT convention, running from the second conserved V-encoded cysteine to the conserved J-encoded phenylalanine. The earlier analysis of approximately 500 of the donors excluded sequences that lacked an unambiguous match to a single V gene segment. In an earlier analysis of approximately 590 of the donors, a V segment was called functional when productive rearrangements were above 56.7%, and segregating when the standard deviation between donors exceeded 5%. To diagnose cytomegalovirus status from the catalog of TCR beta chain sequences, a statistical classification framework was built. V and J gene assignment, in a later analysis, came from comparing TCR nucleotide sequences with IMGT/GENE-DB human TR gene sequences. Using the TCRdist pipeline, a later analysis assigned CDR3 sequences along with most-parsimonious VDJ recombination scenarios. In a later analysis, every TCR beta chain was defined by the combination of its CDR3 amino acid sequence and its V-gene family, and reads without a unique V-gene family were dropped. To address suspected cross-contamination and a sequencing artifact, a later analysis removed a few hundred highly shared, low-generation-probability nucleotide sequences. In a later analysis, a clonal expansion index was calculated for each public chain from normalized within-repertoire ranks of inferred template counts. Generation probabilities in a later analysis came from a VDJ recombination model fitted to out-of-frame rearrangements, and those results were checked against IGoR. A later analysis scored TCR-TCR, TCR-HLA and TCR-CMV co-occurrence with hypergeometric tests, applying a repertoire-size bias correction to TCR pairs. A later analysis estimated false discovery rates by permuting HLA or CMV assignments 20 times. In a later analysis, co-occurring TCRs were grouped with DBSCAN, and TCRdist sequence similarity was added when clustering was performed within HLA-allele-positive subsets. Repertoires with fewer than 30,000 or more than 120,000 public chains, plus five repertoires with anomalous nucleotide sharing, were excluded from co-occurrence clustering. Drawn from immuneACCESS, this table holds only the in-frame rearrangements with V and J called that TCRdb kept. Clones are partly lost; checked studies trace under half to an unresolved V gene and leave the rest unexplained. The V and J calls and the clone size are those of that table, but D and trimming were determined from the DNA. In this sample the table shows 150,000 or so clones, around three quarters of which occur a single time. The ten largest clones take up about 1.6% of the sample.

The germline V gene provides CDR1 WSHSY and CDR2 SAAADI. The CDR3 numbers 12 residues from cysteine through phenylalanine. The entry retains the CDR3 DNA only, 36 bases that are in frame from base 1. The cohort was made up of several hundred healthy bone marrow donors. All cohort members were sampled while nominally healthy, although unrecorded immune exposures were likely present. The donor tested CMV seronegative, placing the donor among the 300 to 400 seronegative members of the cohort. Every donor gave a peripheral blood sample, and the peripheral blood mononuclear cells from that sample were used for TCR beta sequencing. Genomic DNA extraction from the blood cell samples was performed with the Qiagen DNeasy Blood Extraction Kit. This clone came up once. Its specific antigen is unknown. One junction end does not reproduce the germline sequence, and a read error may be involved.

The sequenced material came from PBMCs. The receptor was derived from a man in his forties in good health and CMV-seronegative. The rearrangement joined TRBV10-2 to TRBJ2-3; the junction holds 10 bases that match TRBD1. The sequenced DNA: TGCGCCAGCAGTTCAGGGGGACAGGGGATAAATTTT. Its translation reads: CASSSGGQGINF.